This record covers a single T cell receptor beta chain. There are 15 residues in the CDR3. V was trimmed by 2 bases and J by 0 bases, leaving 9 bases between them. Germline values: CDR1 SGHKS, CDR2 YYEKEE (reference sequence). The assay was immunoSEQ multiplex PCR, and TCRdb's table has in-frame clones only and misses some. The profile shows around 70,000 clones, approximately 82% of them singletons. This sample is drawn from a study of OX40 agonist ivuxolimab in advanced cancers. Study at large: Three patients, one with hepatocellular carcinoma and two with cutaneous melanoma, achieved partial responses.

The source was CD4+ or CD8+ T cells sorted from blood, collected in a trial of the OX40 agonist ivuxolimab. This sequence was found in an adult with an advanced solid tumor such as melanoma, head and neck, liver or kidney cancer. V is TRBV5-5 and J is TRBJ1-3; D remains unclear. Here the CDR3 reads CASSFTATSGNTIYF. The CDR3, as DNA: TGTGCCAGCAGCTTTACAGCCACCTCTGGAAACACCATATATTTT.